The next 18 T cell receptor beta chains were all read from a single sample in a study of blood T cell repertoires in COVID-19. Data came from immunoSEQ multiplex PCR; TCRdb stores just in-frame clones and leaves some out. The data contain about 70,000 clones, 80% of them singletons. Source material: peripheral blood. These receptors all stem from a man between 65 and 85 years old who had recovered from COVID-19.

This chain joins TRBV5-4 and TRBJ2-3, with D uncertain. Germline assignment: CDR1 SGHNT and CDR2 YYREEE (reference sequence). This CDR3 region has 14 residues. Trimming cost V 0 bases and J 5 bases, with 10 bases left between them. CDR3 in DNA: TGTGCCAGCAGCTTGGCCGGAGCGCGAGATACGCAGTATTTT. Its translation is CASSLAGARDTQYF.

This chain links TRBV5-1 with TRBJ2-2; 9 positions match TRBD1. Germline values: CDR1 SGHRS, CDR2 YFSETQ. Trimming removed 2 bases from V and 6 bases from J; junction bases left unmatched: 11. CDR3 length: 17 amino acids. Written as DNA, the CDR3 is TGCGCCAGCAGCTTCTCCGGGACAGGGAAAGGGGCCGGGGAGCTGTTTTTT. It translates to CASSFSGTGKGAGELFF.

The chain combines TRBV6-5 with TRBJ1-6, with D possibly matching TRBD1 (6 bases). V was clipped by 7 bases and J by 8 bases, with 15 bases between them. The CDR3 has 14 residues. CDR1 is MNHEY, CDR2 SVGAGI, per germline. Here the CDR3 reads CASTSTGLDSPLHF. The CDR3 nucleotides read TGTGCCAGCACTTCGACAGGCTTAGATTCACCCCTCCACTTT.

This sequence joins TRBV7-2 and TRBJ2-5, with TRBD2 matching over 7 bases. CDR1 is SGHTA and CDR2 is FQGNSA in the germline V gene. This CDR3 has 14 amino acids. The trim removed 2 bases at V and 3 bases at J, leaving 3 bases unmatched. CDR3 nucleotides: TGTGCCAGCAGCTTATATGGGACTAAAGAGACCCAGTACTTC. This gives the protein CASSLYGTKETQYF.

The chain carries TRBV25-1 and TRBJ1-5, with 8 bases lining up with TRBD1. From germline, CDR1 is MGHDK and CDR2 SYGVNS. CDR3 length equals 16 residues. After removal of 7 bases from V and 1 base from J, the junction contained 9 bases not matched to a gene. CDR3 amino acids: CASIRTGNTSNQPQHF. CDR3 coding DNA: TGTGCCAGCATCAGGACAGGGAATACGAGCAATCAGCCCCAGCATTTT.

This clone was seen only once. The chain carries TRBV5-1 and TRBJ1-2; 10 bases line up with TRBD1. V trimming: 5 bases; J trimming: 4 bases; junction bases outside the gene matches: 2. From germline, CDR1 is SGHRS and CDR2 YFSETQ. The CDR3 has 13 amino acids. The CDR3 DNA reads as TGCGCCAGCAGTAGGGACAGGGGCTATGGCTACACCTTC. This translates into CASSRDRGYGYTF.

The CDR3 reads CASSLLRDRVYEQYF. The CDR3 nucleotides are TGTGCCAGCAGCTTACTCCGGGACAGGGTCTACGAGCAGTACTTC. The rearrangement uses TRBV11-2 and TRBJ2-7; TRBD1 agrees at 9 bases. V shed 2 bases, J shed 3 bases, and the junction held 5 bases outside the gene matches. CDR3 length: 15 residues. Germline loops: CDR1 SGHAT, CDR2 FQNNGV.

This chain joins TRBV19 and TRBJ2-1; 8 bases agree with TRBD1. The CDR3 extends over 12 amino acids. The V gene's germline CDR1 is LNHDA and CDR2 SQIVND (reference sequence). The J segment lost 14 bases and the V segment lost 1 base, leaving 4 bases of the junction unmatched. DNA for the CDR3: TGTGCCAGTAGTATAGGAGGACAGGGTGAGTTCTTC. Its protein is CASSIGGQGEFF.

The rearrangement links TRBV11-2 to TRBJ1-1; 7 bases match TRBD1. Germline V CDR1 and CDR2: SGHAT, FQNNGV. The CDR3 has 14 residues. With 5 bases clipped from V and 4 bases from J, the junction kept 7 bases outside the gene matches. CDR3 loop: CASSSRDRPTEAFF. The DNA for the CDR3 is TGTGCCAGCAGCAGCCGGGACAGACCCACTGAAGCTTTCTTT. Full variable domain (remainder filled in from reference TRBV11-2 and TRBJ1-1): EAGVAQSPRYKIIEKRQSVAFWCNPISGHATLYWYQQILGQGPKLLIQFQNNGVVDDSQLPKDRFSAERLKGVDSTLKIQPAKLEDSAVYLCASSSRDRPTEAFFGQGTRLTVV.

This chain uses TRBV7-9 with TRBJ1-5, with TRBD1 identical over 7 bases. Germline-derived CDR1 and CDR2 are SEHNR and FQNEAQ (reference sequence). The V gene end was trimmed by 5 bases and the J gene end by 7 bases; junction bases not matched to a gene: 8. The length of the CDR3 is 14 residues. As DNA, the CDR3 is TGTGCCAGCAGCCCCTCAGGGGGTGTGCAGCCCCAGCATTTT. It codes for CASSPSGGVQPQHF.

Only a few counts were recorded for this clone. V is TRBV30 and J is TRBJ2-3, with 11 positions matching TRBD2. CDR1 is GTSNPN, CDR2 SVGIG, per germline (reference sequence). With 4 bases clipped from V and 4 bases from J, the junction kept 7 bases outside the gene matches. The CDR3 has 15 amino acids. In DNA, the CDR3 is TGTGCCTGGACAGCAGGACTAGCGGGCGCAGATACGCAGTATTTT. It is translated as CAWTAGLAGADTQYF.

The chain employs TRBV6-5 and TRBJ2-7; no clear D. Trimming removed 6 bases from V and 1 base from J, with 4 bases in between. In germline, CDR1 is MNHEY, CDR2 SVGAGI. CDR3 length: 11 amino acids. The CDR3 loop reads CASSQSYEQYF. CDR3 DNA sequence: TGTGCCAGCAGCCAGTCCTACGAGCAGTACTTC.

This clone has a handful of counts. The gene calls are TRBV11-3 and TRBJ1-1; D may be TRBD1 (5 bases). This CDR3 comprises 14 residues. V was cut by 3 bases and J by 5 bases, with 13 bases left in between. CDR1 and CDR2 from the germline V gene are SGHNT and YENEEA. The CDR3 DNA reads as TGTGCCAGCAGCTTCAGGGAAGGATGGACTGAAGCTTTCTTT. Translation: CASSFREGWTEAFF.

The chain is built from TRBV4-3 and TRBJ2-4; 8 nucleotides line up with TRBD1. The CDR3 has 15 residues. CDR1 is LGHNA, CDR2 YSLEER, per germline. Losses at the gene ends were 4 bases for V and 8 bases for J; bases not matched to a gene: 10. The CDR3 region has the DNA TGCGCCAGCAGCCGAGCCCTACAGGGGGAATACATTCAGTACTTC. This encodes CASSRALQGEYIQYF.

This rearrangement joins TRBV3-1 (or the pseudogene TRBV3-2) to TRBJ1-3, with no clear D. Trimming took off 4 bases at V and 0 bases at J, with 10 bases between the two ends. The CDR3 is 15 residues long. CDR1 is LGHDT and CDR2 is YNNKEL in the germline V gene (reference sequence). The CDR3 coding sequence is TGTGCCAGCAGCCCGACCACTAGCTCTGGAAACACCATATATTTT. This gives the protein CASSPTTSSGNTIYF.

This clone was seen a handful of times. V is TRBV28 and J is TRBJ2-5; 8 positions match TRBD1. J lost 5 bases, V lost 5 bases, and 10 bases had no gene match. CDR1 is MDHEN, CDR2 SYDVKM, per germline. The CDR3 covers 15 residues. CDR3 coding DNA: TGTGCCAGCAGTACACGGACAGGGCTCAGGGAGACCCAGTACTTC. It yields the protein CASSTRTGLRETQYF.

This chain connects TRBV7-2 to TRBJ2-7; 8 nucleotides align to TRBD1. The CDR3 has 14 residues. V dropped 3 bases and J dropped 0; count of bases not matched to a gene: 1. Per germline, CDR1 SGHTA and CDR2 FQGNSA. This CDR3 is CASSFDRGSYEQYF. Written as DNA, the CDR3 is TGTGCCAGCAGCTTTGACAGGGGCTCCTACGAGCAGTACTTC.

This clone was counted a few times. V is TRBV28 and J is TRBJ2-2; 8 bases align to TRBD1. CDR3 length equals 14 residues. Germline CDR1 MDHEN, CDR2 SYDVKM. With 10 bases clipped from V and 1 base from J, the junction kept 5 bases outside the gene matches. The CDR3 region has the DNA TGTGCCACACAGGGGACAGGGAACACCGGGGAGCTGTTTTTT. Its translation: CATQGTGNTGELFF.